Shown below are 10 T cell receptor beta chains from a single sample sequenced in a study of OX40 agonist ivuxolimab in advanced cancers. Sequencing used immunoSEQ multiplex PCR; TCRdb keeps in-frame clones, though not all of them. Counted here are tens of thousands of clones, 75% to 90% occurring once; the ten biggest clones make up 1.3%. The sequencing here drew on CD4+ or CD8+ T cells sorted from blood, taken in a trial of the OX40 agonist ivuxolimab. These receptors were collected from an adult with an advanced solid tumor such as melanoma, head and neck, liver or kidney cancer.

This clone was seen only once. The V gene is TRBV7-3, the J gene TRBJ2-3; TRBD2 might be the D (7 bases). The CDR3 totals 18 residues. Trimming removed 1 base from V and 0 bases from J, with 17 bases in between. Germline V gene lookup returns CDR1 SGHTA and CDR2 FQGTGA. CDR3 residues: CASSLNGGRGTSTDTQYF. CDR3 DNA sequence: TGTGCCAGCAGCTTAAACGGGGGGCGTGGGACGAGCACAGATACGCAGTATTTT.

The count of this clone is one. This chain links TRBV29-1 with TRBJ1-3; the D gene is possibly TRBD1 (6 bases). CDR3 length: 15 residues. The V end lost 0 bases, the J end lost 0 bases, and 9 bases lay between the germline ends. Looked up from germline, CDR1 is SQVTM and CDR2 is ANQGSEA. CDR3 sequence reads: CSVEEGGGSGNTIYF. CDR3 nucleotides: TGCAGCGTTGAAGAAGGAGGGGGCTCTGGAAACACCATATATTTT.

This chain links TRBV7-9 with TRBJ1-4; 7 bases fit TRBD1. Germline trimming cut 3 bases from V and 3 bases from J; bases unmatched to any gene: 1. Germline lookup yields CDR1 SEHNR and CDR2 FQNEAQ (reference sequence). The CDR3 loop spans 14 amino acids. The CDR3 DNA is TGTGCCAGCAGCTTTGGACAGGCTAATGAAAAACTGTTTTTT. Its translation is CASSFGQANEKLFF.

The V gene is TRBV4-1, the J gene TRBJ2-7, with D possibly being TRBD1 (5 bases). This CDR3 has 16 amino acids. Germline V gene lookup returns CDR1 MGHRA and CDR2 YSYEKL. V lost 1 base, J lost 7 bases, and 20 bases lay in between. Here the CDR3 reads CASSQVSQGRLKEQYF. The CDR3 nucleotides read TGCGCCAGCAGCCAAGTCTCTCAGGGCCGGCTAAAAGAGCAGTACTTC.

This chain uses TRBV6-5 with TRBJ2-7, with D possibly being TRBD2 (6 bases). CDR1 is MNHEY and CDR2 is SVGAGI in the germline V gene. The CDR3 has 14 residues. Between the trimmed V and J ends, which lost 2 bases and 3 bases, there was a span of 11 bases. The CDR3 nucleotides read TGTGCCAGCAGTTACGAGAGGCGGGGCTACGAGCAGTACTTC. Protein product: CASSYERRGYEQYF.

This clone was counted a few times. CDR3 protein: CASSPLSRFEQYF. The DNA of the CDR3 is TGTGCCAGCTCACCACTTTCCAGATTCGAGCAGTACTTC. V and J are TRBV18 and TRBJ2-7; D is uncertain. The CDR3 runs to 13 residues. The germline V and J ends were trimmed by 1 base and 6 bases, with 10 bases remaining between them. Germline CDR1 and CDR2: KGHSH and LQKENI.

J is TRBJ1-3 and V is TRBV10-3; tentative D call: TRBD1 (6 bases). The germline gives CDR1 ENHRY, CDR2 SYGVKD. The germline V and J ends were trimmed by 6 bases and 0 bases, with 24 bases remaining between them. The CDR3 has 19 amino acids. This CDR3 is CAISEASGALLSSGNTIYF. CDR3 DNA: TGTGCCATCAGCGAAGCCTCAGGGGCCCTACTGAGCTCTGGAAACACCATATATTTT.

DNA of the CDR3: TGTGCCAGCAGCTCCAGAGGGGGGCTCTCCTACGAGCAGTACTTC. This encodes CASSSRGGLSYEQYF. This chain links TRBV13 with TRBJ2-7; D is possibly TRBD1 or TRBD2 (6 bases each). The CDR3 sequence is 15 residues long. In germline, CDR1 is PRHDT, CDR2 FYEKMQ (reference sequence). V lost 4 bases to trimming and J lost 0 bases, with 13 bases between them.

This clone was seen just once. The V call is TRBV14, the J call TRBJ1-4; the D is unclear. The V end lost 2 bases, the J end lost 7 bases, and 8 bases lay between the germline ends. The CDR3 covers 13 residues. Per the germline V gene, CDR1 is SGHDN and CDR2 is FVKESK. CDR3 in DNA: TGTGCCAGCAGCCAAAGGATTGGTGAAAAACTGTTTTTT. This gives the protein CASSQRIGEKLFF.

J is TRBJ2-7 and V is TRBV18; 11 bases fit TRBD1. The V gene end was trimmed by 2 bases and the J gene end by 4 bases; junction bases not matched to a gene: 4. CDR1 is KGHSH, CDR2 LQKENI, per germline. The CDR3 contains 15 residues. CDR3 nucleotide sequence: TGTGCCAGCTCACCAGGACAGGGGGCATCTTACGAGCAGTACTTC. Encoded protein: CASSPGQGASYEQYF.